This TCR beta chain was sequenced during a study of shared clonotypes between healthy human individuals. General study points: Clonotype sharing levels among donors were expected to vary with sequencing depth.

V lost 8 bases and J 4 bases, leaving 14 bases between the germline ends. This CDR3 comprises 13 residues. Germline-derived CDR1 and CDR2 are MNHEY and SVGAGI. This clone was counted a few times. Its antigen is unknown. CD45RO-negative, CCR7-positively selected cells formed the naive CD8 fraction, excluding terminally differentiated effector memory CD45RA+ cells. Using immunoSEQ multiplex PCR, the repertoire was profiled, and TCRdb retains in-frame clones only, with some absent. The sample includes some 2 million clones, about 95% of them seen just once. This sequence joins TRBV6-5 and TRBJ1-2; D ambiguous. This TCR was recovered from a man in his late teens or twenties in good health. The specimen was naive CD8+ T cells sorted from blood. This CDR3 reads CASFSLGGYGYTF. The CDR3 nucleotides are TGTGCCAGCTTCAGTCTGGGCGGCTATGGCTACACCTTC.